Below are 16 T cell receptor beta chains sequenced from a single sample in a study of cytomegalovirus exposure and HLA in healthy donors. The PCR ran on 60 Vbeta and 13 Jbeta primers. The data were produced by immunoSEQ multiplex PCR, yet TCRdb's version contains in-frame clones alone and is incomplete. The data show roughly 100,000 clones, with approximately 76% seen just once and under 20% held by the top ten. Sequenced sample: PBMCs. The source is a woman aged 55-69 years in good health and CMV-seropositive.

CDR3 in amino acids: CASSEYFGIDYGYTF. As DNA, the CDR3 is TGTGCCAGCAGTGAATATTTTGGCATCGACTATGGCTACACCTTC. V is TRBV2 and J is TRBJ1-2; D remains ambiguous. The germline CDR1 and CDR2 sequences are SNHLY and FYNNEI. The ends were cut back, 2 bases at V and 3 bases at J, with 13 bases in the middle. This CDR3 contains 15 residues.

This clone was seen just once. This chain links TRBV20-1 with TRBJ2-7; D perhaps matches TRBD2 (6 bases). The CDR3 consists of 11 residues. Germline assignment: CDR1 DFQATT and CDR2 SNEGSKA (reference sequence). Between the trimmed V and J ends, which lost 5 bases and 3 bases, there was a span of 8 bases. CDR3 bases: TGCAGTGCTTCCGGGGGCTACGAGCAGTACTTC. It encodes CSASGGYEQYF.

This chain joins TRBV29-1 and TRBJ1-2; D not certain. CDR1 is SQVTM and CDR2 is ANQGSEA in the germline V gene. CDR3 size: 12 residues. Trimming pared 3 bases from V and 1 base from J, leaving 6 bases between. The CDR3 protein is CSVDGSNYGYTF. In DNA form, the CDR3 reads TGCAGCGTTGACGGGAGTAACTATGGCTACACCTTC.

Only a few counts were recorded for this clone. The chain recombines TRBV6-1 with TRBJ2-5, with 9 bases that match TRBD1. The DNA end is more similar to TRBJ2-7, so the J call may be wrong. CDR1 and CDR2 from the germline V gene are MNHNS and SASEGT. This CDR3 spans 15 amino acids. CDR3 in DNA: TGTGCCAGCCAGCCTTGGGGACAGGGAGGCTACGAGCAGTACTTC. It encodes CASQPWGQGGYEQYF.

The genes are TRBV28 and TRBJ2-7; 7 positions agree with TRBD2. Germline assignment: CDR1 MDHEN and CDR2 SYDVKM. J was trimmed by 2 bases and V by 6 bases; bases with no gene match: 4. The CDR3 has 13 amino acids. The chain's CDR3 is CASSSGGTYEQYF. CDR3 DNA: TGTGCCAGCAGCTCCGGGGGGACCTACGAGCAGTACTTC.

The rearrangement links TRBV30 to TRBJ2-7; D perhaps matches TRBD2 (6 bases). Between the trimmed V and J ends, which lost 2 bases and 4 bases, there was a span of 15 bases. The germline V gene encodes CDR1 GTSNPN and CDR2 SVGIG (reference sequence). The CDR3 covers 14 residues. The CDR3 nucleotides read TGTGCCTGGAGTAAAGCGACGGGAGTTTACGAGCAGTACTTC. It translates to CAWSKATGVYEQYF.

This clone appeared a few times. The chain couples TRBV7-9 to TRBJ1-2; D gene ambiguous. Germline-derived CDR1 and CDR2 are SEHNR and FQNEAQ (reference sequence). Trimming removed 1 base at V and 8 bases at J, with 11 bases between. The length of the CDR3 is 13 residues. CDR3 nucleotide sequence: TGTGCCAGCAGCTTAGAGCGATTCGGAGGCTACACCTTC. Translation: CASSLERFGGYTF.

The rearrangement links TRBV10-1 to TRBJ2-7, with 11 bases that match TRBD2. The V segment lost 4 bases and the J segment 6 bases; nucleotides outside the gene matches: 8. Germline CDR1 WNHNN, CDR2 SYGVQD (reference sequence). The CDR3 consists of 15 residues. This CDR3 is CASSASASGRIEQYF. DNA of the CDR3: TGCGCCAGCAGTGCTTCGGCTAGCGGGAGGATCGAGCAGTACTTC.

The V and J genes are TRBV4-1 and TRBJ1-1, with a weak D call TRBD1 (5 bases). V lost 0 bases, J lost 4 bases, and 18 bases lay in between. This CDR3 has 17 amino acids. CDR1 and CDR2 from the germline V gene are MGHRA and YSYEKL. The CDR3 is CASSQDRAPTTGTEAFF. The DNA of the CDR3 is TGCGCCAGCAGCCAAGATCGGGCCCCGACAACAGGCACTGAAGCTTTCTTT.

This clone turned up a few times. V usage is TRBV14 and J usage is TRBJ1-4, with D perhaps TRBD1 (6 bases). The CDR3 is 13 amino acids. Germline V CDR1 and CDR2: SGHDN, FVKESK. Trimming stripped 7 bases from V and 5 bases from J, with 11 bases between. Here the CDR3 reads CASKGGPNEKLFF. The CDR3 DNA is TGTGCCAGCAAGGGGGGGCCCAATGAAAAACTGTTTTTT.

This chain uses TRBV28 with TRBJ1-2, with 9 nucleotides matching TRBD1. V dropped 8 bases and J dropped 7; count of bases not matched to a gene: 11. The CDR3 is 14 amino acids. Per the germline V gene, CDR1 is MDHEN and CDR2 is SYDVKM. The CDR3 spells CASFTRDRVSGYTF. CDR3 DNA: TGTGCCAGCTTCACCCGGGACAGGGTCAGTGGCTACACCTTC.

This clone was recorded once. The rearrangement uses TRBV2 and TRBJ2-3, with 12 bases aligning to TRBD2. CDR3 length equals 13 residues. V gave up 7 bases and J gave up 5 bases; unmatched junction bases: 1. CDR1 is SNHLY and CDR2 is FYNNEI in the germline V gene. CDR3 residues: CASKLAGGDTQYF. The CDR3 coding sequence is TGTGCCAGCAAACTAGCGGGAGGAGATACGCAGTATTTT.

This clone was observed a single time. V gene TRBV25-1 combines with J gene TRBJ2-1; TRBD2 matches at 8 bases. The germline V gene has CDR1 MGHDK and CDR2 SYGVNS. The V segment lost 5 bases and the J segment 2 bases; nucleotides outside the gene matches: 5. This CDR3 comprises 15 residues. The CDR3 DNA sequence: TGTGCCAGCAGTAGCGGGAGCTACACCTACAATGAGCAGTTCTTC. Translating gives CASSSGSYTYNEQFF.

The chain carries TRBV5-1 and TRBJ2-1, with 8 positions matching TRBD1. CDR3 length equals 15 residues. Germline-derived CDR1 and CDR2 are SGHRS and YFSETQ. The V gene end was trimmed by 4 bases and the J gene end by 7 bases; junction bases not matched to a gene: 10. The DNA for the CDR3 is TGCGCCAGCAGCAGGAGGACAGGGAGTGGTAATGAGCAGTTCTTC. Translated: CASSRRTGSGNEQFF.

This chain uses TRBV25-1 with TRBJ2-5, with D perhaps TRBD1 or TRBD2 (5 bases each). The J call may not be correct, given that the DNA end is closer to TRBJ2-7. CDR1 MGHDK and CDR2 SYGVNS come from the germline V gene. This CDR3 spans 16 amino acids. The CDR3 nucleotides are TGTGCCAGCAGTGGAACCTTTGGAGTCAGTGGGGGCGAGCAGTACTTC. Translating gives CASSGTFGVSGGEQYF.

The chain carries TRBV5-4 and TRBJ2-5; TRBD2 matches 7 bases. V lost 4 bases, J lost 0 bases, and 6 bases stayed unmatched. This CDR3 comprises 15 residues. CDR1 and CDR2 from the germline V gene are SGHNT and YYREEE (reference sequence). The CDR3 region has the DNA TGTGCCAGCAGCATTCAGCGGGGAAACCAAGAGACCCAGTACTTC. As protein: CASSIQRGNQETQYF.